Below are 32 T cell receptor beta chains sequenced from a single sample in a study of T cells in women clearing cervical HPV infection. The repertoire was sequenced with immunoSEQ multiplex PCR; TCRdb's copy has only in-frame clones and lacks some. This sample's clone table lists 40,000 to 60,000 clones. Sample: blood buffy coat. All receptors come from a woman between 18 and 70 years old with a cervical HPV16 infection that either progressed to CIN3+ or cleared (not recorded which).

CDR3 DNA, as far as it was read: TGTGCCAGCCAAGTCGGGGGACAGACCGGGGAG. Translated, it gives CASQVGGQTGE. The whole CDR3 reads CASQVGGQTGELFF. V usage is TRBV5-4 and J usage is TRBJ2-2; possibly TRBD1 for D (7 bases). The read is 3 residues too short to cover the CDR3 end, so that end is filled in from the germline J gene. The CDR3 has 14 amino acids. The germline V gene encodes CDR1 SGHNT and CDR2 YYREEE (reference sequence). Trimming stripped 7 bases from V and 5 bases from J, with 15 bases between. Variable domain in full (rest from reference TRBV5-4 and TRBJ2-2): ETGVTQSPTHLIKTRGQQVTLRCSSQSGHNTVSWYQQALGQGPQFIFQYYREEENGRGNFPPRFSGLQFPNYSSELNVNALELDDSALYLCASQVGGQTGELFFGEGSRLTVL.

About this clone itself: The observed sequence ends 3 residues before the CDR3 terminus, with the missing tail filled in from the germline J gene. This chain uses TRBV18 with TRBJ1-4; D is unresolved. Looked up from germline, CDR1 is KGHSH and CDR2 is LQKENI. The CDR3 covers 15 residues. V was trimmed by 2 bases and J by 0 bases, leaving 7 bases between them. The CDR3 spells CASSPIQATNEKLFF. CDR3 bases read: TGTGCCAGCTCACCAATCCAGGCAACTAATGAAAAA.

Points on this clone: The CDR3 end falls 3 residues outside the read, so it is completed with the germline J gene. V and J are TRBV2 and TRBJ2-5, with D perhaps matching TRBD2 (6 bases). Germline lookup yields CDR1 SNHLY and CDR2 FYNNEI. The CDR3 has 16 residues. Trimming left V 7 bases short and J 1 base short, with 19 bases between. CDR3 in amino acids: CASTRFLRGAQETQYF. The CDR3 DNA, read in part, is TGTGCCAGCACAAGATTCTTGCGGGGAGCCCAAGAGACC. Supplemented by reference TRBV2 and TRBJ2-5, the full variable domain reads EPEVTQTPSHQVTQMGQEVILRCVPISNHLYFYWYRQILGQKVEFLVSFYNNEISEKSEIFDDQFSVERPDGSNFTLKIRSTKLEDSAMYFCASTRFLRGAQETQYFGPGTRLLVL.

On this clone itself: Read sequence stops 3 residues before the CDR3 end, and the germline J gene provides the missing end. This chain connects TRBV10-3 to TRBJ2-1; 7 bases align to TRBD2. The junction had 5 bases not matched to a gene; V was cut back by 2 bases and J by 7 bases. CDR3 length equals 14 residues. Germline V gene sequence: CDR1 ENHRY, CDR2 SYGVKD. CDR3 bases read: TGTGCCATCAGTGAGCGGGGAGCGGGGAATGAG. Its translation: CAISERGAGNE. The full CDR3 protein reads CAISERGAGNEQFF.

With respect to this clone: The read finishes 3 residues shy of the CDR3 end, and the germline J gene is used to complete it. This chain links TRBV7-9 with TRBJ1-2; D perhaps matches TRBD1 (5 bases). Germline CDR1 reads SEHNR; CDR2 reads FQNEAQ (reference sequence). V lost 4 bases, J lost 3 bases, and 12 bases lay in between. This CDR3 is 14 amino acids long. The sequenced part of the CDR3 DNA is TGTGCCAGCAGCTCAATGAGGGGAGACTATGGC. Amino acid sequence: CASSSMRGDYG. The full-length CDR3 reads as CASSSMRGDYGYTF.

As concerns this clone: The read is 3 residues too short to cover the CDR3 end, so that end is filled in from the germline J gene. The chain recombines TRBV6-4 with TRBJ2-1; tentatively, D is TRBD2 (7 bases). The CDR3 is made up of 15 amino acids. V gave up 2 bases and J gave up 7 bases, with 15 bases separating them. Germline assignment: CDR1 MRHNA and CDR2 SNTAGT. The DNA read from the CDR3 is TGTGCCAGCAGTGACGGCGCGGGGGCCGGGAATGAG. Translating gives CASSDGAGAGNE. The complete CDR3 protein is CASSDGAGAGNEQFF.

As concerns this clone: The DNA ends 3 residues before the CDR3 does, and the rest of the CDR3 is filled in from the germline J gene. This chain joins TRBV19 and TRBJ2-7, with D perhaps matching TRBD1 (6 bases). The CDR3 sequence is 12 residues long. V dropped 6 bases and J dropped 4 bases, with 10 bases sitting between them. Germline-derived CDR1 and CDR2 are LNHDA and SQIVND (reference sequence). The CDR3 DNA, read in part, is TGTGCCAGTAGCGACAGGTGGTACGAG. Residues: CASSDRWYE. The CDR3 in its entirety is CASSDRWYEQYF.

About this clone: With the read ending 3 residues before the CDR3 end, the germline J gene is used to fill in that end. V is TRBV28 and J is TRBJ1-1; possibly TRBD1 for D (5 bases). The V end was cut by 3 bases, the J end by 0 bases, with 11 bases between. This CDR3 contains 15 residues. Germline V CDR1 and CDR2: MDHEN, SYDVKM. Incomplete CDR3 DNA: TGTGCCAGCAGTTTTGAGGGGCTACTGAACACTGAA. As protein: CASSFEGLLNTE. The complete CDR3 reads CASSFEGLLNTEAFF. Using reference TRBV28 and TRBJ1-1 for the parts outside the CDR3, the full variable domain is DVKVTQSSRYLVKRTGEKVFLECVQDMDHENMFWYRQDPGLGLRLIYFSYDVKMKEKGDIPEGYSVSREKKERFSLILESASTNQTSMYLCASSFEGLLNTEAFFGQGTRLTVV.

A word on this clone: The sequence runs out 3 residues before the end of the CDR3; the remainder is reconstructed from the germline J gene. This chain links TRBV19 with TRBJ1-2, with a tentative D call TRBD1 (5 bases). This CDR3 spans 14 amino acids. Germline values: CDR1 LNHDA, CDR2 SQIVND (reference sequence). CDR3 sequence reads: CASSTPGLDNDYTF. The CDR3 DNA, read in part, is TGTGCCAGTAGTACCCCGGGACTTGACAATGAC.

As concerns this clone: Read sequence stops 3 residues before the CDR3 end, and the germline J gene provides the missing end. This sequence joins TRBV19 and TRBJ1-1, with D possibly matching TRBD1 (6 bases). CDR3 length: 15 amino acids. CDR1 LNHDA and CDR2 SQIVND come from the germline V gene (reference sequence). The germline V and J ends were trimmed by 5 bases and 7 bases, with 20 bases remaining between them. The part of the CDR3 DNA that was read is TGTGCCAGTAGTGGGGGAGGGCCAGGGGAAGGTGAA. Encoded protein: CASSGGGPGEGE. In full, the CDR3 is CASSGGGPGEGEAFF. The full variable domain, rest sourced from reference TRBV19 and TRBJ1-1, is DGGITQSPKYLFRKEGQNVTLSCEQNLNHDAMYWYRQDPGQGLRLIYYSQIVNDFQKGDIAEGYSVSREKKESFPLTVTSAQKNPTAFYLCASSGGGPGEGEAFFGQGTRLTVV.

Remarks on this clone: The CDR3 end falls 3 residues outside the read, so it is completed with the germline J gene. The gene calls are TRBV5-1 and TRBJ2-7; 7 bases map to TRBD2. This CDR3 is 14 amino acids long. Germline assignment: CDR1 SGHRS and CDR2 YFSETQ. V lost 1 base, J lost 4 bases, and 5 bases stayed unmatched. CDR3 residues: CASSLTSDRYEQYF. The sequenced part of the CDR3 DNA is TGCGCCAGCAGCTTGACTAGCGATAGGTACGAG.

To note about this clone: The CDR3 end is not reached by the read, which stops 3 residues before it; the germline J gene fills it in. The chain links TRBV5-1 to TRBJ1-5; the D is unclear. V dropped 0 bases and J dropped 2 bases, with 6 bases sitting between them. Per the germline V gene, CDR1 is SGHRS and CDR2 is YFSETQ. The CDR3 totals 14 residues. The CDR3 spells CASSLDQGNQPQHF. The sequenced CDR3 bases are TGCGCCAGCAGCTTGGACCAGGGCAATCAGCCC.

Notes on this clone: The read comes to an end 3 residues before the CDR3 does, leaving the germline J gene to fill in the end. The chain joins TRBV7-2 to TRBJ1-4, with D possibly matching TRBD1 (6 bases). V was pared by 5 bases and J by 7 bases, with 17 bases between. Germline V gene data show CDR1 as SGHTA and CDR2 as FQGNSA. This CDR3 spans 15 amino acids. CDR3 protein: CASSPKGGRGEKLFF. CDR3 bases read: TGTGCCAGCAGCCCTAAGGGGGGGCGAGGTGAAAAA. Based on the CDR3 plus reference TRBV7-2 and TRBJ1-4, the full variable domain is GAGVSQSPSNKVTEKGKDVELRCDPISGHTALYWYRQSLGQGLEFLIYFQGNSAPDKSGLPSDRFSAERTGGSVSTLTIQRTQQEDSAVYLCASSPKGGRGEKLFFGSGTQLSVL.

On this clone: The CDR3 goes on 3 residues after the read ends, and that part is filled in from the germline J gene. This sequence joins TRBV20-1 and TRBJ2-5, with D perhaps TRBD1 (6 bases). Trimming removed 1 base from V and 2 bases from J, with 17 bases in between. The CDR3 is 16 amino acids. The germline CDR1 and CDR2 sequences are DFQATT and SNEGSKA (reference sequence). The CDR3 loop is CSARVAGQGKQETQYF. The CDR3 bases that were read are TGCAGTGCTAGAGTGGCAGGGCAGGGGAAACAAGAGACC.

On this clone: The read ends 3 residues shy of where the CDR3 ends; the end is completed using the germline J gene. V and J are TRBV7-3 and TRBJ2-3; TRBD1 agrees at 10 bases. The germline gives CDR1 SGHTA, CDR2 FQGTGA. With 5 bases clipped from V and 6 bases from J, the junction kept 5 bases outside the gene matches. The CDR3 is 14 residues long. The CDR3 here is CASSKGTGEDTQYF. The sequenced CDR3 bases are TGTGCCAGCAGCAAAGGGACAGGGGAGGATACG.

Details on this clone: With the read ending 3 residues before the CDR3 end, the germline J gene is used to fill in that end. The chain combines TRBV2 with TRBJ2-5, with 10 nucleotides matching TRBD2. After removal of 4 bases from V and 2 bases from J, the junction contained 4 bases not matched to a gene. The CDR3 is 15 residues long. Germline V gene data show CDR1 as SNHLY and CDR2 as FYNNEI. The CDR3 sequence: CASSVVLAGQETQYF. The CDR3 bases that were read are TGTGCCAGCAGTGTTGTACTAGCGGGGCAAGAGACC.

As concerns this clone: The read is 3 residues too short to cover the CDR3 end, so that end is filled in from the germline J gene. This chain links TRBV14 with TRBJ1-6, with a tentative D call TRBD1 (5 bases). V shed 4 bases and J shed 6 bases, with 10 bases lying between them. Germline CDR1 is SGHDN and CDR2 is FVKESK. This CDR3 comprises 14 residues. The CDR3 loop reads CASSRTGGNSPLHF. CDR3 DNA, as far as it was read: TGTGCCAGCAGCCGGACGGGGGGTAATTCACCC.

For this clone: The read ends 3 residues before the CDR3 terminus; that terminus is restored from the germline J gene. The chain has TRBV6-1 and TRBJ1-6; 10 bases align to TRBD1. The trim removed 3 bases at V and 10 bases at J, leaving 3 bases unmatched. Germline V gene sequence: CDR1 MNHNS, CDR2 SASEGT. The CDR3 has 14 amino acids. The CDR3 DNA, read in part, is TGTGCCAGCAGTGAGGACAGGGGGAAGTCACCC. Translating it yields CASSEDRGKSP. The CDR3 reads in full as CASSEDRGKSPLHF.

Turning to this clone: The read gets to within 3 residues of the CDR3 end, and the germline J gene fills in the rest. The J gene is TRBJ2-7, the V gene TRBV20-1, with 10 bases matching TRBD1. The CDR3 is made up of 15 amino acids. Losses at the gene ends were 2 bases for V and 2 bases for J; bases not matched to a gene: 6. Germline V gene data show CDR1 as DFQATT and CDR2 as SNEGSKA (reference sequence). This CDR3 reads CSARHSGQGAYEQYF. The CDR3 DNA, read in part, is TGCAGTGCTAGACATTCCGGACAGGGGGCCTACGAG.

Of note for this clone: The missing CDR3 end, 3 residues past where the read stops, is filled in from the germline J gene. The chain recombines TRBV18 with TRBJ1-2; maybe TRBD1 (6 bases). CDR3 size: 16 residues. Germline V gene lookup returns CDR1 KGHSH and CDR2 LQKENI. CDR3 sequence reads: CASSPPTGAGRNDYTF. The covered CDR3 bases are TGTGCCAGCTCACCACCGACAGGAGCAGGTAGAAATGAC.

A word on this clone: The CDR3 end falls 3 residues outside the read, so it is completed with the germline J gene. The V and J genes are TRBV6-2 or TRBV6-3 and TRBJ2-1; 11 bases map to TRBD2. The germline V gene encodes CDR1 MNHEY and CDR2 SVGEGT. Trimming at V came to 6 bases and at J to 7 bases, leaving 2 bases not matched to a gene. This CDR3 spans 13 amino acids. CDR3 DNA, as far as it was read: TGTGCCAGCAGAGTAGCGGGGGGGAATGAG. Translation: CASRVAGGNE. The whole CDR3 protein is CASRVAGGNEQFF.

The sequenced part of the CDR3 DNA is TGTGCCAGCAGTTTTTCTAGCGGCTCCTACAATGAG. It translates to CASSFSSGSYNE. The whole CDR3 protein is CASSFSSGSYNEQFF. The V and J genes are TRBV11-3 and TRBJ2-1; 7 bases align to TRBD2. The observed sequence ends 3 residues before the CDR3 terminus, with the missing tail filled in from the germline J gene. The CDR3 totals 15 residues. CDR1 and CDR2 from the germline V gene are SGHNT and YENEEA. Trimming took 6 bases from V and 0 from J; bases not matched to a gene: 5.

Points on this clone: Coverage ceases 3 residues before the CDR3 finishes, and the germline J gene fills in the end. This sequence joins TRBV2 and TRBJ2-1; maybe TRBD1 (7 bases). With 6 bases removed from V and 8 bases from J, the gap between germline ends came to 17 bases. The CDR3 runs to 14 residues. Germline loops: CDR1 SNHLY, CDR2 FYNNEI. CDR3 region: CASREGTVSDEQFF. The part of the CDR3 DNA that was read is TGTGCCAGCAGGGAGGGGACAGTCAGCGATGAG.

As concerns this clone: From the germline J gene comes the end of the CDR3, since the read stops 3 residues before it. The gene calls are TRBV19 and TRBJ1-1; 7 nucleotides agree with TRBD1. With V trimmed by 8 bases and J by 0 bases, 12 bases remained unmatched. CDR1 is LNHDA and CDR2 is SQIVND in the germline V gene (reference sequence). The CDR3 totals 16 residues. The part of the CDR3 DNA that was read is TGTGCCAGTTCGTATGGCAGGGGGAGAATGAACACTGAA. Translation gives CASSYGRGRMNTE. The full CDR3 sequence reads CASSYGRGRMNTEAFF. Full variable domain (rest looked up from reference TRBV19 and TRBJ1-1): DGGITQSPKYLFRKEGQNVTLSCEQNLNHDAMYWYRQDPGQGLRLIYYSQIVNDFQKGDIAEGYSVSREKKESFPLTVTSAQKNPTAFYLCASSYGRGRMNTEAFFGQGTRLTVV.

To note about this clone: The sequenced fragment ends 3 residues before the CDR3 boundary, so the rest is inferred from the germline J gene. This sequence joins TRBV19 and TRBJ2-2; 10 positions match TRBD1. The CDR3 is 15 amino acids. The germline V gene encodes CDR1 LNHDA and CDR2 SQIVND (reference sequence). The sequenced part of the CDR3 DNA is TGTGCCAGTAGTCACCGCGCCGGGACAGGGGTTTCG. This sequence encodes CASSHRAGTGVS. The entire CDR3 sequence reads CASSHRAGTGVSLFF.

On this clone itself: The read falls 3 residues short of the CDR3 end, and the missing part is taken from the germline J gene. The chain couples TRBV7-2 to TRBJ1-5; the match to TRBD1 covers 8 bases. The V and J ends lost 5 bases and 4 bases, in that order; junction bases with no gene match: 4. The CDR3 is made up of 14 amino acids. Germline assignment: CDR1 SGHTA and CDR2 FQGNSA. This CDR3 is CASSRTGSNQPQHF. The CDR3 bases that were read are TGTGCCAGCAGCCGGACAGGGAGTAATCAGCCC.

For this clone: The read ends 3 residues shy of where the CDR3 ends; the end is completed using the germline J gene. The chain links TRBV20-1 to TRBJ2-3; TRBD2 might be the D (7 bases). The length of the CDR3 is 17 residues. V lost 2 bases and J 2 bases, leaving 20 bases between the germline ends. The V gene's germline CDR1 is DFQATT and CDR2 SNEGSKA (reference sequence). The DNA read from the CDR3 is TGCAGTGCTAGAACCGACGGGGGGCCAACCTACACAGATACG. Its translation: CSARTDGGPTYTDT. The whole CDR3 sequence is CSARTDGGPTYTDTQYF.

On this clone itself: The sequence runs out 3 residues before the end of the CDR3; the remainder is reconstructed from the germline J gene. The chain employs TRBV7-9 and TRBJ2-3, with 8 nucleotides matching TRBD2. The junction had 9 bases not matched to a gene; V was cut back by 7 bases and J by 6 bases. The germline CDR1 and CDR2 sequences are SEHNR and FQNEAQ (reference sequence). The CDR3 is 14 residues long. CDR3 residues: CASTPGGRVDTQYF. The part of the CDR3 DNA that was read is TGTGCCAGCACCCCGGGAGGGCGGGTGGATACG.

A remark on this clone: The read terminates 3 residues ahead of where the CDR3 ends, so the germline J gene completes it. This sequence joins TRBV7-6 and TRBJ2-2; tentative D call: TRBD1 (6 bases). The CDR3 is 14 amino acids. CDR1 and CDR2 (germline): SGHVS, FNYEAQ. Trimming shortened V by 7 bases and J by 3 bases, and 12 bases separated the two germline ends. CDR3 sequence reads: CASKRTVDTGELFF. The sequenced CDR3 bases are TGTGCCAGCAAGAGGACAGTAGACACCGGGGAG.

CDR3 region: CSASGLRVETQYF. Partial CDR3 DNA: TGCAGTGCCTCGGGACTCCGTGTGGAGACC. J is TRBJ2-5 and V is TRBV20-1; D perhaps matches TRBD2 (6 bases). Read coverage stops 3 residues before the CDR3 terminus; the germline J gene supplies the remainder. CDR1 and CDR2 from the germline V gene are DFQATT and SNEGSKA (reference sequence). The V end was cut by 6 bases, the J end by 5 bases, with 16 bases between. This CDR3 region has 13 residues.

As to this clone: The sequence runs out 3 residues before the end of the CDR3; the remainder is reconstructed from the germline J gene. The chain carries TRBV12-3 or TRBV12-4 and TRBJ1-5; no clear D gene. This CDR3 region has 14 residues. Trimming stripped 6 bases from V and 6 bases from J, with 15 bases between. CDR3 DNA, as far as it was read: TGTGCCAGCAGCCCTACTCCACCGGGTCAGCCC. This encodes CASSPTPPGQP. The whole CDR3 protein reads CASSPTPPGQPQHF.

As concerns this clone: The read finishes 3 residues shy of the CDR3 end, and the germline J gene is used to complete it. The chain carries TRBV28 and TRBJ1-6; D might be TRBD1 (6 bases). Trimming removed 6 bases from V and 5 bases from J, with 14 bases in between. This CDR3 region has 15 residues. Germline CDR1 is MDHEN and CDR2 is SYDVKM. CDR3: CASSPGQLNNSPLHF. The sequenced part of the CDR3 DNA is TGTGCCAGCAGCCCAGGACAGCTAAATAATTCACCC.